The next 19 T cell receptor beta chains were all read from a single sample in a study of Ad26.COV2.S vaccination and SARS-CoV-2 variants. Assay: immunoSEQ multiplex PCR; the TCRdb copy retains only in-frame clones and omits some. Altogether 350,000 to 500,000 clones are present, 89% being singletons, with the ten largest covering over 2%. The sample's treatment: 15 to 20 received Ad26.COV2.S at low or high dose, single or two shots; roughly five received placebo; per-sample allocation not given. The study sampled participants on day 63 after the first vaccine or placebo injection. The input for sequencing was peripheral blood, taken in a trial of Ad26.COV2.S vaccine versus placebo. These receptors were collected from a person between 18 and 59 years old who received the Ad26.COV2.S COVID-19 vaccine or a placebo.

The rearrangement joins TRBV28 to TRBJ1-2; D remains ambiguous. Germline V gene lookup returns CDR1 MDHEN and CDR2 SYDVKM. This CDR3 is 11 amino acids long. V shed 7 bases and J shed 4 bases, with 7 bases lying between them. The CDR3 DNA reads TGTGCCAGCACTAACAGCTATGGCTACACCTTC. Amino acids: CASTNSYGYTF.

V is TRBV7-3 and J is TRBJ1-2; D is ambiguous. Germline V lookup: CDR1 SGHTA, CDR2 FQGTGA. Between the trimmed V and J ends, which lost 1 base and 2 bases, there was a span of 11 bases. The CDR3 has 15 residues. Written as DNA, the CDR3 is TGTGCCAGCAGCTTAATTAACAAGGGCAACTATGGCTACACCTTC. It translates to CASSLINKGNYGYTF. The full variable domain, rest sourced from reference TRBV7-3 and TRBJ1-2, is GAGVSQTPSNKVTEKGKYVELRCDPISGHTALYWYRQSLGQGPEFLIYFQGTGAADDSGLPNDRFFAVRPEGSVSTLKIQRTERGDSAVYLCASSLINKGNYGYTFGSGTRLTVV.

This clone has a handful of counts. The chain combines TRBV5-1 with TRBJ1-4; D may be TRBD1 (5 bases). This CDR3 is 15 amino acids long. Deletions cut 1 base from V and 3 bases from J, with 10 bases between. The V gene's germline CDR1 is SGHRS and CDR2 YFSETQ. CDR3 in DNA: TGCGCCAGCAGCTTGTTACCAGGGTCTAATGAAAAACTGTTTTTT. It yields the protein CASSLLPGSNEKLFF.

In its sample, this clone was seen a few times. The rearrangement joins TRBV19 to TRBJ1-5; D remains unclear. Trimming took 2 bases from V and 0 from J, leaving 14 bases between them. The CDR3 extends over 17 amino acids. The germline V gene encodes CDR1 LNHDA and CDR2 SQIVND (reference sequence). The CDR3 reads CASSISHGEYSNQPQHF. CDR3 coding DNA: TGTGCCAGTAGTATATCTCACGGAGAGTATAGCAATCAGCCCCAGCATTTT.

The V and J genes are TRBV18 and TRBJ2-6, with 9 bases identical to TRBD1. Germline-derived CDR1 and CDR2 are KGHSH and LQKENI. The CDR3 is 17 residues long. The ends lost 4 bases at V and 2 bases at J; junction bases unmatched: 6. The chain's CDR3 is CASSRPGQGTGANVLTF. CDR3 sequence (DNA): TGTGCCAGCTCACGTCCGGGACAGGGTACTGGGGCCAACGTCCTGACTTTC.

This chain joins TRBV7-9 and TRBJ2-7; TRBD1 is a possible D gene (6 bases). V was pared by 5 bases and J by 0 bases, with 17 bases between. The CDR3 length is 16 residues. Per the germline V gene, CDR1 is SEHNR and CDR2 is FQNEAQ (reference sequence). The CDR3 protein is CASSLKRQGRSYEQYF. CDR3 bases: TGTGCCAGCAGCCTCAAACGGCAGGGGCGCTCCTACGAGCAGTACTTC.

The DNA of the CDR3 is TGTGCCAGCAGCCCTTCCGGGACATCCTACAATGAGCAGTTCTTC. This translates into CASSPSGTSYNEQFF. V usage is TRBV7-9 and J usage is TRBJ2-1; maybe TRBD1 (6 bases). Trimming took off 5 bases at V and 1 base at J, with 12 bases between the two ends. The CDR3 runs to 15 residues. Germline CDR1 SEHNR, CDR2 FQNEAQ (reference sequence).

This clone showed up just once. The rearrangement uses TRBV7-6 and TRBJ2-7; unclear D gene. The V end lost 4 bases, the J end lost 0 bases, and 13 bases lay between the germline ends. Per the germline V gene, CDR1 is SGHVS and CDR2 is FNYEAQ. There are 15 residues in the CDR3. CDR3 in DNA: TGTGCCAGCAGCTCTACCTTTTATAGCTCCTACGAGCAGTACGTC. Translated, it gives CASSSTFYSSYEQYV.

The genes are TRBV18 and TRBJ1-3; D is uncertain. The CDR3 loop spans 15 amino acids. The V end lost 6 bases, the J end lost 0 bases, and 12 bases lay between the germline ends. Germline values: CDR1 KGHSH, CDR2 LQKENI. The CDR3 sequence: CASSPVQNSGNTIYF. As DNA, the CDR3 is TGTGCCAGCTCTCCCGTCCAGAACTCTGGAAACACCATATATTTT.

The gene calls are TRBV5-5 and TRBJ1-4, with a weak D call TRBD1 (6 bases). This CDR3 contains 15 residues. V lost 0 bases and J 7 bases, leaving 13 bases between the germline ends. Germline assignment: CDR1 SGHKS and CDR2 YYEKEE (reference sequence). In DNA form, the CDR3 reads TGTGCCAGCAGCTTGGAAGCAGGGGTGGGTGAAAAACTGTTTTTT. It is translated as CASSLEAGVGEKLFF.

This clone has a single count. The V gene is TRBV6-2 or TRBV6-3, the J gene TRBJ1-2; D ambiguous. V lost 5 bases to trimming and J lost 7 bases, with 17 bases between them. CDR1 and CDR2 (germline): MNHEY, SVGEGT. This CDR3 spans 14 amino acids. The CDR3 bases are TGTGCCAGCAGTACTAGTCGGGCCATGGGTGGCTACACCTTC. Amino acids: CASSTSRAMGGYTF.

V and J are TRBV9 and TRBJ1-2; D unclear. The length of the CDR3 is 14 residues. V lost 1 base to trimming and J lost 8 bases, with 15 bases between them. Per the germline V gene, CDR1 is SGDLS and CDR2 is YYNGEE. The CDR3 DNA reads as TGTGCCAGCAGCGTACAGAGCAACCTGGACGGCTACACCTTC. Translation gives CASSVQSNLDGYTF.

The rearrangement joins TRBV19 to TRBJ1-5; no definite D call. The germline CDR1 and CDR2 sequences are LNHDA and SQIVND (reference sequence). This CDR3 is built from 17 residues. V lost 2 bases and J 3 bases, leaving 17 bases between the germline ends. The CDR3 region is CASSILYAGSSNQPQHF. The CDR3 nucleotides are TGTGCCAGTAGTATACTATATGCGGGCAGCTCCAATCAGCCCCAGCATTTT.

This chain links TRBV14 with TRBJ1-2, with 9 bases lining up with TRBD1. V dropped 0 bases and J dropped 4; count of bases not matched to a gene: 3. This CDR3 is 15 amino acids long. Germline CDR1 is SGHDN and CDR2 is FVKESK. CDR3: CASSQDGTGFYGYTF. The CDR3 region has the DNA TGTGCCAGCAGCCAAGACGGGACAGGGTTCTATGGCTACACCTTC.

Comments on this clone: This sample also contains other DNA sequences that code for the same CDR3. The chain couples TRBV18 to TRBJ2-1; D gene unclear. The V end was cut by 9 bases, the J end by 0 bases, with 9 bases between. Per the germline V gene, CDR1 is KGHSH and CDR2 is LQKENI. There are 13 residues in the CDR3. CDR3 DNA: TGTGCCAGTTCCCTGAGCTCCTACAATGAGCAGTTCTTC. Translation: CASSLSSYNEQFF.

The V gene is TRBV27, the J gene TRBJ1-6, with a weak D call TRBD1 (6 bases). The CDR3 has 15 residues. Germline CDR1 reads MNHEY; CDR2 reads SMNVEV (reference sequence). Trimming took 2 bases from V and 6 from J, leaving 11 bases between them. In DNA form, the CDR3 reads TGTGCCAGCAGTTTAATGCAGGGGCTTAATTCACCCCTCCACTTT. Amino acids: CASSLMQGLNSPLHF.

This sequence joins TRBV10-3 and TRBJ2-1; TRBD2 matches at 12 bases. This CDR3 spans 15 amino acids. Losses at the gene ends were 6 bases for V and 3 bases for J; bases not matched to a gene: 3. Germline assignment: CDR1 ENHRY and CDR2 SYGVKD. The CDR3 region is CAIRRLAGVYNEQFF. As DNA, the CDR3 is TGTGCCATCAGAAGACTAGCGGGAGTCTACAATGAGCAGTTCTTC.

This chain links TRBV6-5 with TRBJ1-2, with D tentatively TRBD1 (6 bases). This CDR3 is built from 13 residues. CDR1 and CDR2 from the germline V gene are MNHEY and SVGAGI. Between the trimmed V and J ends, which lost 4 bases and 5 bases, there was a span of 11 bases. The CDR3, as DNA: TGTGCCAGCAGTTCAGGGGCCCCATATGGCTACACCTTC. Amino acids: CASSSGAPYGYTF.

The chain has TRBV5-1 and TRBJ2-2, with D perhaps TRBD2 (6 bases). CDR1 is SGHRS, CDR2 YFSETQ, per germline. The CDR3 is 14 residues long. The V gene lost 3 bases and the J gene lost 0 bases, with 6 bases spanning the gap. DNA of the CDR3: TGCGCCAGCAGCTGGGGGGCGAACACCGGGGAGCTGTTTTTT. Translation: CASSWGANTGELFF.